These 30 T cell receptor beta chains were sequenced from one sample in a study of blood T cell repertoires in COVID-19. Profiled with immunoSEQ multiplex PCR; TCRdb holds only in-frame clones, not every one. In the table there are about 140,000 clones, roughly 80% of which are singletons. Sequenced: peripheral blood. These receptor sequences come from a man between 65 and 79 years old who had recovered from COVID-19.

The chain employs TRBV19 and TRBJ1-4; 8 bases are shared with TRBD1. CDR1 and CDR2 (germline): LNHDA, SQIVND (reference sequence). The CDR3 totals 15 residues. V trimming: 3 bases; J trimming: 8 bases; junction bases outside the gene matches: 8. Here the CDR3 reads CASSIGGRGQEKLFF. Written as DNA, the CDR3 is TGTGCCAGTAGTATCGGCGGCAGGGGGCAAGAAAAACTGTTTTTT.

The J gene is TRBJ2-5, the V gene TRBV27; tentative D call: TRBD1 (5 bases). V lost 5 bases to trimming and J lost 5 bases, with 21 bases between them. The CDR3 consists of 16 residues. Germline V gene sequence: CDR1 MNHEY, CDR2 SMNVEV (reference sequence). CDR3 protein: CASSGPWQGTLETQYF. The CDR3 bases are TGTGCCAGCAGTGGCCCTTGGCAGGGCACGCTGGAGACCCAGTACTTC.

CDR3 sequence reads: CASRAGGASEKLFF. The CDR3 DNA follows: TGTGCCAGCAGGGCAGGGGGCGCATCCGAAAAACTGTTTTTT. The rearrangement links TRBV2 to TRBJ1-4; 8 bases line up with TRBD1. V trimming: 6 bases; J trimming: 8 bases; junction bases outside the gene matches: 8. The germline V gene encodes CDR1 SNHLY and CDR2 FYNNEI. This CDR3 has 14 residues.

The chain is built from TRBV7-8 and TRBJ2-5; TRBD2 matches 12 bases. V lost 7 bases to trimming and J lost 2 bases; unmatched junction nucleotides: 8. The CDR3 totals 16 residues. Germline V gene data show CDR1 as SGHVS and CDR2 as FQNEAQ. DNA for the CDR3: TGTGCCAGCACCTACGGGCTAGCGGGAGGGCAAGAGACCCAGTACTTC. Translated, it gives CASTYGLAGGQETQYF.

Comments on this clone: Just one base apart from a much larger clone, this may be a read error. J is TRBJ1-2 and V is TRBV7-2; 9 positions agree with TRBD1. Trimming removed 4 bases from V and 4 bases from J; junction bases left unmatched: 1. CDR1 is SGHTA and CDR2 is FQGNSA in the germline V gene. The CDR3 has 13 amino acids. The CDR3 spells CASSSTGGYGYTF. The CDR3 DNA reads as TGTGCCAGCAGCTCGACAGGGGGCTATGGCTACACCTTC.

CDR3 amino acids: CASSPHGQGAHEQYF. In nucleotides, the CDR3 is TGTGCCAGCAGTCCCCACGGCCAGGGGGCTCACGAGCAGTACTTC. The rearrangement uses TRBV27 and TRBJ2-7; 8 positions match TRBD1. The trim removed 5 bases at V and 5 bases at J, leaving 11 bases unmatched. CDR3 size: 15 residues. Germline V gene data show CDR1 as MNHEY and CDR2 as SMNVEV (reference sequence).

The chain combines TRBV7-2 with TRBJ2-3; 10 bases are shared with TRBD2. The V gene end was trimmed by 5 bases and the J gene end by 0 bases; junction bases not matched to a gene: 5. The CDR3 spans 16 residues. The V gene's germline CDR1 is SGHTA and CDR2 FQGNSA. CDR3 bases: TGTGCCAGCAGCATCCTGACTAGCGGGAGCACAGATACGCAGTATTTT. Translation gives CASSILTSGSTDTQYF.

The chain has TRBV5-1 and TRBJ1-1, with D hard to call. CDR1 and CDR2 from the germline V gene are SGHRS and YFSETQ. The CDR3 has 14 residues. Trimming stripped 4 bases from V and 3 bases from J, with 13 bases between. The DNA of the CDR3 is TGCGCCAGCAGCGATGCGCTGGGAGACACTGAAGCTTTCTTT. It translates to CASSDALGDTEAFF. The variable domain in full, completed from reference TRBV5-1 and TRBJ1-1, reads KAGVTQTPRYLIKTRGQQVTLSCSPISGHRSVSWYQQTPGQGLQFLFEYFSETQRNKGNFPGRFSGRQFSNSRSEMNVSTLELGDSALYLCASSDALGDTEAFFGQGTRLTVV.

The chain recombines TRBV6-5 with TRBJ2-1; 10 nucleotides line up with TRBD2. The CDR3 is made up of 15 amino acids. With V trimmed by 5 bases and J by 1 base, 2 bases remained unmatched. The germline CDR1 and CDR2 sequences are MNHEY and SVGAGI. CDR3 bases: TGTGCCAGCAGTCGGACTAGCGGATCCTACAATGAGCAGTTCTTC. It codes for CASSRTSGSYNEQFF.

The genes are TRBV3-1 (or the pseudogene TRBV3-2) and TRBJ2-1; 8 bases are shared with TRBD2. CDR1 and CDR2 from the germline V gene are LGHDT and YNNKEL (reference sequence). The CDR3 is 18 residues long. The V segment lost 2 bases and the J segment 9 bases; nucleotides outside the gene matches: 18. The CDR3 reads CASSQSLRDGRAEGEQFF. The CDR3 bases are TGTGCCAGCAGCCAATCGCTGCGGGACGGGAGGGCGGAGGGTGAGCAGTTCTTC.

The chain uses TRBV6-5 and TRBJ2-2, with 7 bases aligning to TRBD1. The CDR3 extends over 14 amino acids. Germline V gene data show CDR1 as MNHEY and CDR2 as SVGAGI. V shed 6 bases and J 6 bases; nucleotides not matched to a gene: 7. Written as DNA, the CDR3 is TGTGCCAGCAGACACTACAGGGGACCCGGGGAGCTGTTTTTT. Amino acids: CASRHYRGPGELFF.

The V gene is TRBV19, the J gene TRBJ2-3; no clear D. The length of the CDR3 is 14 residues. Germline V gene lookup returns CDR1 LNHDA and CDR2 SQIVND (reference sequence). V lost 2 bases and J lost 2, with 8 bases in between. CDR3 region: CASSIPRNTDTQYF. The CDR3 DNA sequence: TGTGCCAGTAGTATACCTAGGAACACAGATACGCAGTATTTT.

This clone was detected a few times. The genes are TRBV5-4 and TRBJ1-1; D not resolved. The length of the CDR3 is 12 residues. V was pared by 0 bases and J by 7 bases, with 7 bases between. Per germline, CDR1 SGHNT and CDR2 YYREEE (reference sequence). This chain's CDR3 is CASSLGGIEAFF. For the CDR3, the DNA is TGTGCCAGCAGCTTGGGAGGAATTGAAGCTTTCTTT. Drawing the rest from reference TRBV5-4 and TRBJ1-1, the complete variable domain is ETGVTQSPTHLIKTRGQQVTLRCSSQSGHNTVSWYQQALGQGPQFIFQYYREEENGRGNFPPRFSGLQFPNYSSELNVNALELDDSALYLCASSLGGIEAFFGQGTRLTVV.

The V and J genes are TRBV27 and TRBJ2-7, with 10 bases identical to TRBD1. V was pared by 4 bases and J by 4 bases, with 4 bases of the junction left unmatched. This CDR3 comprises 14 residues. Per the germline V gene, CDR1 is MNHEY and CDR2 is SMNVEV (reference sequence). CDR3 protein: CASSSGQGTYEQYF. In DNA form, the CDR3 reads TGTGCCAGCAGTTCGGGACAGGGGACTTACGAGCAGTACTTC.

The chain joins TRBV30 to TRBJ2-7, with D tentatively TRBD2 (6 bases). Germline V CDR1 and CDR2: GTSNPN, SVGIG (reference sequence). This CDR3 spans 14 amino acids. With 4 bases removed from V and 0 bases from J, the gap between germline ends came to 13 bases. This CDR3 reads CAWTPGLASYEQYF. The DNA of the CDR3 is TGTGCCTGGACACCGGGACTCGCCTCCTACGAGCAGTACTTC.

V gene TRBV28 combines with J gene TRBJ1-5; perhaps TRBD1 as D (6 bases). This CDR3 is built from 14 residues. V lost 5 bases and J lost 3, with 11 bases in between. CDR1 is MDHEN, CDR2 SYDVKM, per germline. The CDR3 spells CASSTGQNNQPQHF. As DNA, the CDR3 is TGTGCCAGCAGTACCGGACAGAACAATCAGCCCCAGCATTTT.

This sequence joins TRBV4-1 and TRBJ2-7, with 12 bases aligning to TRBD2. The CDR3 length is 16 residues. Looked up from germline, CDR1 is MGHRA and CDR2 is YSYEKL. J was trimmed by 2 bases and V by 3 bases; bases with no gene match: 5. The CDR3 loop is CASSHGLAGRTYEQYF. The CDR3 nucleotides read TGCGCCAGCAGCCATGGACTAGCGGGGCGAACCTACGAGCAGTACTTC.

In nucleotides, the CDR3 is TGTGCCAGCAGCTTATCTCCTCGCGAGCAGTACTTC. Translation gives CASSLSPREQYF. The chain carries TRBV7-8 and TRBJ2-7, with D unresolved. Germline V gene lookup returns CDR1 SGHVS and CDR2 FQNEAQ. This CDR3 has 12 amino acids. Trimming removed 2 bases from V and 6 bases from J, with 8 bases in between.

The J gene is TRBJ1-5, the V gene TRBV30; 9 bases map to TRBD1. Germline trimming cut 1 base from V and 7 bases from J; bases unmatched to any gene: 11. CDR1 and CDR2 from the germline V gene are GTSNPN and SVGIG (reference sequence). The CDR3 has 16 residues. CDR3: CAWSGGSGTGNQPQHF. CDR3 nucleotide sequence: TGTGCCTGGAGTGGGGGATCCGGGACAGGGAACCAGCCCCAGCATTTT.

This clone was recorded a few times. This sequence joins TRBV4-3 and TRBJ2-2, with D possibly matching TRBD2 (5 bases). This CDR3 has 15 amino acids. Trimming stripped 1 base from V and 6 bases from J, with 12 bases between. Germline V gene sequence: CDR1 LGHNA, CDR2 YSLEER. CDR3 bases: TGCGCCAGCAGCCAAGCCGATAGCGTCCCCGGGGAGCTGTTTTTT. Translated: CASSQADSVPGELFF.

The rearrangement joins TRBV4-1 to TRBJ2-5, with D perhaps matching TRBD2 (6 bases). Trimming stripped 5 bases from V and 1 base from J, with 17 bases between. Per germline, CDR1 MGHRA and CDR2 YSYEKL. CDR3 length: 16 residues. CDR3 DNA: TGCGCCAGCAGCTCTCAGGAGGGTGGTACCCAAGAGACCCAGTACTTC. Amino acids: CASSSQEGGTQETQYF.

The rearrangement joins TRBV7-9 to TRBJ1-5; D is uncertain. Germline CDR1 SEHNR, CDR2 FQNEAQ (reference sequence). V was clipped by 4 bases and J by 5 bases, with 6 bases between them. This CDR3 is 12 amino acids long. The CDR3 here is CASSYSDQPQHF. CDR3 coding DNA: TGTGCCAGCAGCTACTCGGATCAGCCCCAGCATTTT.

The J gene is TRBJ2-5, the V gene TRBV5-1; 7 bases align to TRBD2. The junction had 7 bases not matched to a gene; V was cut back by 4 bases and J by 4 bases. Germline CDR1 is SGHRS and CDR2 is YFSETQ. The CDR3 has 14 residues. CDR3 in amino acids: CASSARTRGETQYF. In DNA form, the CDR3 reads TGCGCCAGCAGCGCCCGGACTAGAGGAGAGACCCAGTACTTC.

The rearrangement links TRBV19 to TRBJ2-7; 8 positions match TRBD1. J lost 6 bases, V lost 6 bases, and 7 bases had no gene match. This CDR3 is built from 13 residues. CDR1 is LNHDA and CDR2 is SQIVND in the germline V gene (reference sequence). The CDR3 DNA reads TGTGCCAGTAGCCTACCAGGGGGCGGCGAGCAGTACTTC. Translating gives CASSLPGGGEQYF.

This chain uses TRBV7-9 with TRBJ1-2, with 12 nucleotides matching TRBD1. This CDR3 is 19 amino acids long. From germline, CDR1 is SEHNR and CDR2 FQNEAQ (reference sequence). J gave up 4 bases and V 4 bases, and 16 bases lay outside the gene matches. In nucleotides, the CDR3 is TGTGCCAGCAGCTCCCAGGTATCCCGGGACAGGGGGCTCTCCTATGGCTACACCTTC. This gives the protein CASSSQVSRDRGLSYGYTF. The whole variable domain, remainder taken from reference TRBV7-9 and TRBJ1-2, is DTGVSQNPRHKITKRGQNVTFRCDPISEHNRLYWYRQTLGQGPEFLTYFQNEAQLEKSRLLSDRFSAERPKGSFSTLEIQRTEQGDSAMYLCASSSQVSRDRGLSYGYTFGSGTRLTVV.

The chain couples TRBV7-6 to TRBJ2-1, with 7 bases lining up with TRBD2. CDR3 length: 16 amino acids. Germline V gene lookup returns CDR1 SGHVS and CDR2 FNYEAQ. J lost 5 bases, V lost 6 bases, and 13 bases had no gene match. The CDR3 DNA reads as TGTGCCAGCAGATTGATGTGGGAGGGCCCCGACAATGAGCAGTTCTTC. Protein: CASRLMWEGPDNEQFF.

This sequence joins TRBV3-1 (or the pseudogene TRBV3-2) and TRBJ2-3; tentatively, D is TRBD2 (6 bases). Looked up from germline, CDR1 is LGHDT and CDR2 is YNNKEL (reference sequence). The CDR3 covers 15 residues. The ends were cut back, 0 bases at V and 2 bases at J, with 9 bases in the middle. CDR3 DNA: TGTGCCAGCAGCCAAGATGCGGGGTCCACAGATACGCAGTATTTT. Translated, it gives CASSQDAGSTDTQYF.

The genes are TRBV3-1 (or the pseudogene TRBV3-2) and TRBJ2-2; 8 nucleotides align to TRBD2. This CDR3 spans 18 amino acids. Trimming removed 1 base from V and 2 bases from J; junction bases left unmatched: 9. Germline lookup yields CDR1 LGHDT and CDR2 YNNKEL (reference sequence). The CDR3 nucleotides are TGTGCCAGCAGCCAAGGGGCGGGGGGTGGAGCCAACACCGGGGAGCTGTTTTTT. Amino acid sequence: CASSQGAGGGANTGELFF.

The chain has TRBV28 and TRBJ1-2; D is perhaps TRBD1 (6 bases). V lost 6 bases and J lost 4, with 15 bases in between. The CDR3 extends over 14 amino acids. The germline gives CDR1 MDHEN, CDR2 SYDVKM. The CDR3 region is CASSESPGVYGYTF. The CDR3 DNA is TGTGCCAGCAGCGAGAGCCCAGGGGTCTATGGCTACACCTTC.

The chain carries TRBV19 and TRBJ2-7, with 13 positions matching TRBD2. V was clipped by 5 bases and J by 3 bases; unmatched bases: 7. Germline lookup yields CDR1 LNHDA and CDR2 SQIVND (reference sequence). There are 16 residues in the CDR3. CDR3 region: CASSPGTSGNFYEQYF. CDR3 coding DNA: TGTGCCAGTAGTCCAGGGACTAGCGGGAATTTCTACGAGCAGTACTTC.